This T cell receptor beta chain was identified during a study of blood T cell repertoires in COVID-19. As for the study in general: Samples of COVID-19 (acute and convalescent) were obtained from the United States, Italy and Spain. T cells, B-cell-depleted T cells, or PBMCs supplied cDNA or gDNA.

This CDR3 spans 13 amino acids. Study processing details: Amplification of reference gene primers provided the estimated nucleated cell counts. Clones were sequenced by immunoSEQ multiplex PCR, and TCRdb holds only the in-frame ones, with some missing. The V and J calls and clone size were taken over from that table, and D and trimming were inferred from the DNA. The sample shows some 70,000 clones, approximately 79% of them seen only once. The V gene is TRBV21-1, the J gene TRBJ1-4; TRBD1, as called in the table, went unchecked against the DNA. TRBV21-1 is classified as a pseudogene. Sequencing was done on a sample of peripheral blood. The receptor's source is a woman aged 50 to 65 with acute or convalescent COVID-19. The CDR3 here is CASSHPTNEKLFF. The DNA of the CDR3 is TGTGCCAGCAGCCATCCGACAAATGAAAAACTGTTTTTT.